A single sample gave rise to the 7 T cell receptor beta chains below, sequenced in a study of PD-L1 blockade in urothelial cancer. The protocol was immunoSEQ multiplex PCR, while the TCRdb copy is restricted to in-frame clones and leaves out a portion. The sample lists tens of thousands of clones, 90% occurring once. Sequencing used PBMCs, obtained around atezolizumab (anti-PD-L1) treatment. Every receptor here comes from a man aged 55-75 years with urothelial cancer.

The chain joins TRBV29-1 to TRBJ2-7, with D hard to call. The germline gives CDR1 SQVTM, CDR2 ANQGSEA. The V and J ends lost 1 base and 2 bases respectively, with 9 bases between them. The CDR3 is made up of 13 amino acids. CDR3 coding DNA: TGCAGCGTTGAAGGACTGGGTGCCTACGAGCAGTACTTC. It translates to CSVEGLGAYEQYF.

The J gene is TRBJ1-5, the V gene TRBV19, with D unresolved. V was pared by 0 bases and J by 0 bases, with 12 bases between. The CDR3 length is 17 residues. Looked up from germline, CDR1 is LNHDA and CDR2 is SQIVND (reference sequence). The CDR3 nucleotides read TGTGCCAGTAGTATAGATCCCAGTCCTCGTAGCAATCAGCCCCAGCATTTT. Protein sequence: CASSIDPSPRSNQPQHF.

J is TRBJ1-5 and V is TRBV19; D is undetermined. CDR3 length: 14 residues. The V and J ends lost 3 bases and 3 bases respectively, with 9 bases between them. Germline values: CDR1 LNHDA, CDR2 SQIVND (reference sequence). The chain's CDR3 is CASSIGGANQPQHF. For the CDR3, the DNA is TGTGCCAGTAGTATCGGCGGAGCCAATCAGCCCCAGCATTTT.

The chain joins TRBV5-1 to TRBJ2-7; 7 nucleotides line up with TRBD1. The ends lost 2 bases at V and 0 bases at J; junction bases unmatched: 8. CDR1 SGHRS and CDR2 YFSETQ come from the germline V gene. This CDR3 is 16 amino acids long. The CDR3 nucleotides are TGCGCCAGCAGCTTCACTGCCGGGACAGCCTCCTACGAGCAGTACTTC. This sequence encodes CASSFTAGTASYEQYF. The full variable domain, rest sourced from reference TRBV5-1 and TRBJ2-7, is KAGVTQTPRYLIKTRGQQVTLSCSPISGHRSVSWYQQTPGQGLQFLFEYFSETQRNKGNFPGRFSGRQFSNSRSEMNVSTLELGDSALYLCASSFTAGTASYEQYFGPGTRLTVT.

The V and J genes are TRBV5-4 and TRBJ1-6; the D is unclear. Trimming removed 0 bases at V and 2 bases at J, with 6 bases between. CDR1 is SGHNT, CDR2 YYREEE, per germline (reference sequence). The CDR3 is 15 amino acids. The CDR3 protein is CASSLVSAYNSPLHF. DNA for the CDR3: TGTGCCAGCAGCTTGGTGTCAGCCTATAATTCACCCCTCCACTTT. Combining the CDR3 with reference TRBV5-4 and TRBJ1-6 gives the whole variable domain ETGVTQSPTHLIKTRGQQVTLRCSSQSGHNTVSWYQQALGQGPQFIFQYYREEENGRGNFPPRFSGLQFPNYSSELNVNALELDDSALYLCASSLVSAYNSPLHFGNGTRLTVT.

This clone was detected once. The genes are TRBV11-1 and TRBJ2-7; perhaps TRBD1 as D (6 bases). CDR1 is SGHAT and CDR2 is FQDESV in the germline V gene (reference sequence). The CDR3 length is 13 residues. V shed 3 bases and J shed 3 bases, with 9 bases lying between them. The chain's CDR3 is CASSFGGRYEQYF. In nucleotides, the CDR3 is TGTGCCAGCAGCTTTGGGGGCCGCTACGAGCAGTACTTC.

CDR3 protein: CASSSNPDSYGYTF. Here the CDR3 DNA reads TGTGCCAGCAGCTCGAACCCCGACAGCTATGGCTACACCTTC. The chain recombines TRBV7-9 with TRBJ1-2, with D maybe TRBD1 (5 bases). Germline V lookup: CDR1 SEHNR, CDR2 FQNEAQ (reference sequence). V was trimmed by 4 bases and J by 4 bases, leaving 13 bases between them. This CDR3 is 14 amino acids long.